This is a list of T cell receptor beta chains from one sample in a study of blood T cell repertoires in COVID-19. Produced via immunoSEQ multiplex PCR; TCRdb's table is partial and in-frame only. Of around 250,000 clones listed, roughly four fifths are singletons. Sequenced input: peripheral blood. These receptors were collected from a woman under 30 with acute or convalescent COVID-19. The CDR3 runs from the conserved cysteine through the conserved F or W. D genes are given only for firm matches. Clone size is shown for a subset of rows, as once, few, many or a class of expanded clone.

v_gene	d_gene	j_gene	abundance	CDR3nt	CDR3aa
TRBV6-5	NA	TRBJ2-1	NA	TGTGCCACACAGGGCGGGAGTGGATACAATGAGCAGTTCTTC	CATQGGSGYNEQFF
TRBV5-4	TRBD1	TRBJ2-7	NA	TGTGCCAGCAGCTTGCAGGGGGTGTCTTCCTACAAGCAGTACTTC	CASSLQGVSSYKQYF
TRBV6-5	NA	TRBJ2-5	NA	TGTGCCAGCAGTTACTCGGGCTCAGGGGACCAAGAGACCCAGTACTTC	CASSYSGSGDQETQYF
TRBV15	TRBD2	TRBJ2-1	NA	TGTGCCACCAGCGGAGGGACTAGCGGGAGGACCTACAATGAGCAGTTCTTC	CATSGGTSGRTYNEQFF
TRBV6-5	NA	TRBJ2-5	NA	TGTGCCAGCAGTTACTATGGGAAGACAGGTATTGGGACCCAGTACTTC	CASSYYGKTGIGTQYF
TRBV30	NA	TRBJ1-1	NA	TGTGCCTGGACGGTTGGGCAGGGGTACATGAACACTGAAGCTTTCTTT	CAWTVGQGYMNTEAFF
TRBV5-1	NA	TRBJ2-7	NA	TGCGCCAGCAGCAACCTCGGGGGCTACGAGCAGTACTTC	CASSNLGGYEQYF
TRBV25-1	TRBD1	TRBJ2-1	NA	TGTGCCAGCAGTCCGGGACAGGGGTACAATGAGCAGTTCTTC	CASSPGQGYNEQFF
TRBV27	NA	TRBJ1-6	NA	TGTGCCAGCAGTTTATGGGAGACAGGCTATAATTCACCCCTCCACTTT	CASSLWETGYNSPLHF
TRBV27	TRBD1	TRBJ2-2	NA	TGTGCCAGCAGCCCGCTGACAGGGGGCTGGTACGGGGAGCTGTTTTTT	CASSPLTGGWYGELFF
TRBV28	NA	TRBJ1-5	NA	TGTGCCAGCAGTTTTACAACCAGGATTAGCAATCAGCCCCAGCATTTT	CASSFTTRISNQPQHF
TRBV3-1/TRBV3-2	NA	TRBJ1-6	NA	TGTGCCAGCAGCCAATCGACGGCGGATTCACCCCTCCACTTT	CASSQSTADSPLHF
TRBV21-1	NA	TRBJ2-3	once	TGTGCCAGCCGCTCGGGGGGCACAGATACGCAGTATTTT	CASRSGGTDTQYF
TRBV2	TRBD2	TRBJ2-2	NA	TGTGCCAGCAGACTAAGAGATCCAAGGGGGGGACTAGGGTCAACCGGGGAGCTGTTTTTT	CASRLRDPRGGLGSTGELFF
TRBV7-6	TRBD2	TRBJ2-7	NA	TGTGCCAGCAGCTTAAACCGGGCTGGGGGAGGGGAGCAGTACTTC	CASSLNRAGGGEQYF
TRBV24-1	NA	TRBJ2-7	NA	TGTGCCACCAGTGATTTGCTCGAGCAGTACTTC	CATSDLLEQYF
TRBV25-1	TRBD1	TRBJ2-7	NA	TGTGCCAGCAGCCAGGGGGCAATCTACGAGCAGTACTTC	CASSQGAIYEQYF
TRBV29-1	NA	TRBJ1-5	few	TGCAGCGTTGCTTGGCCGGGTCAGCCCCAGCATTTT	CSVAWPGQPQHF
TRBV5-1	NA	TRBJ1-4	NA	TGCGCCAGCAGCTTTCAGGGCGCAACTAATGAAAAACTGTTTTTT	CASSFQGATNEKLFF
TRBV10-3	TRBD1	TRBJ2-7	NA	TGTGCCACCGATGACGGACAGGGGGACTACGAGCAGTACTTC	CATDDGQGDYEQYF
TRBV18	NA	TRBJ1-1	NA	TGTGCCAGCTCACCCGCGACTATGAACACTGAAGCTTTCTTT	CASSPATMNTEAFF
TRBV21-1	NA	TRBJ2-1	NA	TGTGCCAGCAGCACGGACTATTCTTTGAGATGCAATGAGCAGTTCTTC	CASSTDYSLRCNEQFF
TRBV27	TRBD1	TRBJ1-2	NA	TGTGCCGCCGGGGGACAGGGGGTCTATGGCTACACCTTC	CAAGGQGVYGYTF
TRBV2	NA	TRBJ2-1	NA	TGTGCCAGCAGAGACGAGACAGGATACAATGAGCAGTTCTTC	CASRDETGYNEQFF
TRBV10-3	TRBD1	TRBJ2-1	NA	TGTGCCATCAGTGAGTCTTTTGGGACAGAAACCTCCTACAATGAGCAGTTCTTC	CAISESFGTETSYNEQFF
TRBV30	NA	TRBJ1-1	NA	TGTGCCTGGAGTGTTCTTCTGACAGACCGGAACACTGAAGCTTTCTTT	CAWSVLLTDRNTEAFF
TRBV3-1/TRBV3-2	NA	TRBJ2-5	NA	TGTGCCAGCAGCCAAAGAACTTTGGGGGGTGAGACCCAGTACTTC	CASSQRTLGGETQYF
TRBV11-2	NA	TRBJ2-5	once	TGTGCCAGCAGCTTAGGTACAGCCCAAGAGACCCAGTACTTC	CASSLGTAQETQYF
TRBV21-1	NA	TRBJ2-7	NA	TGTGCCAGCAGATGGACTAGCGGGAGGGTCTCCTACGAGCAGTACTTC	CASRWTSGRVSYEQYF
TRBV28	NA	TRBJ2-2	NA	TGTGCCAGCAGTTTTCCGGGACGGGGGACCGGGGAGCTGTTTTTT	CASSFPGRGTGELFF
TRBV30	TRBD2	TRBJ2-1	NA	TGTGCCTGGAGTGTCGTGAGGACTAGCGGGAACAATGAGCAGTTCTTC	CAWSVVRTSGNNEQFF
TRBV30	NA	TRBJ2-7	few	TGTGCCTGGAAGAGGCCAAGCCTCTCCTACGAGCAGTACTTC	CAWKRPSLSYEQYF
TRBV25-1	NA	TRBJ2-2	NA	TGTGCCAGCAGCCGTAGTGCGAACACCGGGGAGCTGTTTTTT	CASSRSANTGELFF